The entry below gives a single T cell receptor beta chain sequence along with its context. MiXCR, applied by TCRdb to the PCR reads, yields one record per CDR3 protein. The sample holds approximately 21,000 distinct CDR3 sequences, more than 30% seen once. This sample is drawn from a study of tumor-infiltrating lymphocytes in oesophageal squamous cell carcinoma. This CDR3 has 16 amino acids. In germline, CDR1 is MNHNY, CDR2 SVGAGI (reference sequence). The rearrangement joins TRBV6-6 to TRBJ2-5; 8 bases line up with TRBD2. The DNA end lines up better with TRBJ2-7; the J call may be wrong. The sequence was collected from a male donor with esophageal squamous cell carcinoma. Sequencing was performed on esophageal tumor tissue. The DNA of the CDR3 is TGTGCCAGCAGTTACTCGAAGGCGGGACTAGGGAACGAGCAGTACTTC. Translation gives CASSYSKAGLGNEQYF.